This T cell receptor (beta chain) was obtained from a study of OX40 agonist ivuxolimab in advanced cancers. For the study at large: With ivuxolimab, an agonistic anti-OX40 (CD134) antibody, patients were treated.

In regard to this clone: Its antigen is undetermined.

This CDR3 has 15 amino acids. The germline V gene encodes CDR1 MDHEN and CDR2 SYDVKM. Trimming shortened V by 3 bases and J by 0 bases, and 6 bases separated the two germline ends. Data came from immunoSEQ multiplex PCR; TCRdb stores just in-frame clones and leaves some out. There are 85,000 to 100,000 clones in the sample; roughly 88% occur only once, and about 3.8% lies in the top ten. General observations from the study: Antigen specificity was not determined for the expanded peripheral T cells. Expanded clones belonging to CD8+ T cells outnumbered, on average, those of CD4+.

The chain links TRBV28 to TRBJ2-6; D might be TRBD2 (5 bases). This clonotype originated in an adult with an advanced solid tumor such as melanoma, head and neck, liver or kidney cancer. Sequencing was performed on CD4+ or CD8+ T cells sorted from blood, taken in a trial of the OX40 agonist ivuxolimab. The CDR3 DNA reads TGTGCCAGCAGTTTGCGGGCCTCTGGGGCCAACGTCCTGACTTTC. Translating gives CASSLRASGANVLTF.